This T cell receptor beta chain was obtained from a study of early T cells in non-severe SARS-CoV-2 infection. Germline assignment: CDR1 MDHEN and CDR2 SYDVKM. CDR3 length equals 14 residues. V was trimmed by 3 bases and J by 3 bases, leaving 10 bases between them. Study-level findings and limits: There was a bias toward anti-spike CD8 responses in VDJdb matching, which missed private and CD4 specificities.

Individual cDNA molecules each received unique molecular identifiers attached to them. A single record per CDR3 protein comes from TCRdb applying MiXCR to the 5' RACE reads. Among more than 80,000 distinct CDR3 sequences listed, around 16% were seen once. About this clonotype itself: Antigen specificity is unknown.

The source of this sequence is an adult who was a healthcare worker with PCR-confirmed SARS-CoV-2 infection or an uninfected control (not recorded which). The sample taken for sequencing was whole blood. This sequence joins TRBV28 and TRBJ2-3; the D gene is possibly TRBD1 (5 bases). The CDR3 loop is CASSFGQGTDTQYF. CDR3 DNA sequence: TGTGCCAGCAGTTTTGGGCAGGGAACAGATACGCAGTATTTT.